This TCR beta chain was documented in a study of metastatic and nonmetastatic thyroid tumors. Overall study findings and caveats: For both blood and tumor, malignant thyroid tumors reportedly showed significantly higher TCR beta diversity than benign nodules did.

This clone has only a few counts. Its antigen is as yet unknown. From the PCR reads, TCRdb re-called clones with MiXCR. This table has roughly 2,600 clones, about 23% appearing once. Thyroid surgery was preceded by no treatment in any patient. The clonotype was recovered from a male donor with papillary thyroid cancer or a benign thyroid nodule (not recorded which). Some clones in this sample may be carry-over from other donors' samples. The sequencing input was adjacent normal tissue.

CDR3 region: CASSLQTGTSGPPATQYF. The DNA for the CDR3 is TGTGCCAGCAGCCTTCAAACCGGGACTAGCGGGCCCCCAGCTACGCAGTATTTT. The V gene is TRBV3-1, the J gene TRBJ2-3; 12 bases match TRBD2. The length of the CDR3 is 18 residues. V dropped 4 bases and J dropped 8; count of bases not matched to a gene: 16. Per germline, CDR1 LGHDT and CDR2 YNNKEL (reference sequence).